The 5 T cell receptor beta chains in this list originate from one sample, sequenced in a study of T cell repertoires in cytomegalovirus infection. Each CDR3 protein is one row after TCRdb ran MiXCR on the reads. The data show about 400,000 distinct CDR3 sequences, roughly a third seen once. These TCRs' antigens remain unknown. This specimen was cultured PBMCs, taken from culture after CMV antigen stimulation. The source is a human donor in good health (CMV status not recorded). Some clones in this sample may be carry-over from other donors' samples.

This clonotype was observed a handful of times. This chain joins TRBV7-2 and TRBJ1-2; 8 positions agree with TRBD1. This CDR3 contains 12 residues. Germline V gene sequence: CDR1 SGHTA, CDR2 FQGNSA. V was pared by 6 bases and J by 8 bases, with 5 bases of the junction left unmatched. In DNA, the CDR3 is TGTGCCAGCAGTTTGACAGGGGAGGGCTACACCTTC. This sequence encodes CASSLTGEGYTF.

The V gene is TRBV7-6, the J gene TRBJ2-3; a possible D gene is TRBD1 (5 bases). The CDR3 consists of 17 residues. Germline V gene data show CDR1 as SGHVS and CDR2 as FNYEAQ. V lost 5 bases, J lost 2 bases, and 20 bases lay in between. The CDR3 DNA reads as TGTGCCAGCAGCCGGCCGGACACTAAATCCTCCACAGATACGCAGTATTTT. Amino acid sequence: CASSRPDTKSSTDTQYF.

The chain carries TRBV7-2 and TRBJ2-7, with D perhaps TRBD2 (5 bases). Germline CDR1 is SGHTA and CDR2 is FQGNSA. The CDR3 totals 16 residues. V shed 7 bases and J shed 3 bases, with 22 bases lying between them. CDR3 residues: CASILRARAFVYEQYV. The CDR3 coding sequence is TGTGCCAGCATCCTCCGTGCGAGGGCTTTCGTCTACGAGCAGTACGTC.

This clonotype was recorded once. The V call is TRBV4-2, the J call TRBJ2-5; no clear D. Trimming removed 0 bases at V and 4 bases at J, with 6 bases between. The CDR3 runs 13 residues. Germline-derived CDR1 and CDR2 are LGHNA and YNFKEQ. CDR3 DNA sequence: TGTGCCAGCAGCCAAGATTGGGGAGAGACCCAGTACTTC. It translates to CASSQDWGETQYF.

Ten or more counts support this clonotype. The genes are TRBV7-2 and TRBJ2-1; D possibly corresponds to TRBD2 (6 bases). V lost 0 bases and J 4 bases, leaving 13 bases between the germline ends. Germline V gives CDR1 SGHTA, CDR2 FQGNSA. The CDR3 totals 16 residues. CDR3 residues: CASSLAPAGGYNEQFF. The CDR3 DNA reads TGTGCCAGCAGCTTAGCACCAGCGGGCGGGTACAATGAGCAGTTCTTC.